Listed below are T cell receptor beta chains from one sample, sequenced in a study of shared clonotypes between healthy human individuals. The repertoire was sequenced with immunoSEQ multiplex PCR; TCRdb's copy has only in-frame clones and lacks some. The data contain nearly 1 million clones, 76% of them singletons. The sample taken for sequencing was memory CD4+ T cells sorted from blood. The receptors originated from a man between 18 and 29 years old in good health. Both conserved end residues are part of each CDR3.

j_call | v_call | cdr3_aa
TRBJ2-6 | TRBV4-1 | CASSQPVSGANVLTF
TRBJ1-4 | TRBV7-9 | CASSSNRGTGEKLFF
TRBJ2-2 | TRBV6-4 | CASKSRPNTGELFF
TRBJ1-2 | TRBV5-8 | CASSLVSAEPYGYTF
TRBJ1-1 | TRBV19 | CATSAGRGTEAFF
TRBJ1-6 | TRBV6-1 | CASTRQGGNSPLHF
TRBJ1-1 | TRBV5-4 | CASSIKGGAETEAFF
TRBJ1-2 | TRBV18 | CASSPGGDYGYTF
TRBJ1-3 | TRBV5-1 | CASSSTTGGSGNTIYF
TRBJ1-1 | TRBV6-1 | CATPKSGVNTEAFF
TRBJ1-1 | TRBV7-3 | CASSRDAGTEAFF
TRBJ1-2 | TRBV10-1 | CASSPGGSYGYTF
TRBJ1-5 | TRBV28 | CASSGQGWQPQHF
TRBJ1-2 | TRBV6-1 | CASSELFRTDGYTF
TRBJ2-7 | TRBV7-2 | CASSLDWGVPAYEQYF
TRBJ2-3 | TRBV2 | CASRSATDTQYF
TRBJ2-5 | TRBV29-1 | CSVVIGGKETQYF
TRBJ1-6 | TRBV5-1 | CASSEGGYNSPLHF
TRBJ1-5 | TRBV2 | CASSSQSTGNQPQHF
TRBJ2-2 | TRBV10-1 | CASSESYATGELFF
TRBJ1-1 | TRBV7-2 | CASSLSWGGQEAFF
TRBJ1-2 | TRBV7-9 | CASSLLQYGYTF
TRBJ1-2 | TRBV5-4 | CASSLNSGQGGYGYTF
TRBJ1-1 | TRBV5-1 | CASSLKITTEAFF
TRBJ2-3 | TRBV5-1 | CASSLARTLDTQYF
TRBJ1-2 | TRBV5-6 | CASSPQGVSYGYTF
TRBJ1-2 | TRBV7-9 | CASSLAPGQGAYYGYTF
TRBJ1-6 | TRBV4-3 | CASSLERRANSPLHF
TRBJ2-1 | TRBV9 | CASSPRERSYNEQFF
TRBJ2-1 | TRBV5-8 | CASSLDRGRFNGNNEQFF
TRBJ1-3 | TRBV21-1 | CASSSPGPSGNTIYF
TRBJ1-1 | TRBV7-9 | CASSPGQANTEAFF
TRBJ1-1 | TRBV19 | CASSTGQSLTEAFF
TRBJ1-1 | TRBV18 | CASSLKGQNTEAFF
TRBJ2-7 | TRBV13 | CASSMGLADTYEQYF
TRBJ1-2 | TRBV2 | CASSEANRGGGYTF
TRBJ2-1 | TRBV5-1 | CASSLGGQGYNEQFF
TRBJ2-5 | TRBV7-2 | CASSLRGSGLETQYF
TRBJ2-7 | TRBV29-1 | CSVSEDEQYF
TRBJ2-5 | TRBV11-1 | CASGTGYQETQYF
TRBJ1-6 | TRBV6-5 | CASSRREGANSPLHF
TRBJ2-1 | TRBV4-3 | CASSQTGTGRREQFF
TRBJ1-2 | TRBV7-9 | CASSVLGTLNYGYTF